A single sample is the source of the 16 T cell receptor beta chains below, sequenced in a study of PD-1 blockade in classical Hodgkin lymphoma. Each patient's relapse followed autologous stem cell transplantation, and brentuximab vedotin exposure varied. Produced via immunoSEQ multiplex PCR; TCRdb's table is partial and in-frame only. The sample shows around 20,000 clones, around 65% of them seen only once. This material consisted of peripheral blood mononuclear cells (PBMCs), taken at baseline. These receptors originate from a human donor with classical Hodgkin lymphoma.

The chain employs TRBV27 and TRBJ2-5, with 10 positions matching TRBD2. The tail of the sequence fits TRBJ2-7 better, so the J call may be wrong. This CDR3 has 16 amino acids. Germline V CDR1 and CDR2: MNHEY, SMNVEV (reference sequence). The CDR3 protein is CASSSPSGGGSYEQYF. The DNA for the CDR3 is TGTGCCAGCAGTTCCCCAAGCGGGGGGGGCTCCTACGAGCAGTACTTC.

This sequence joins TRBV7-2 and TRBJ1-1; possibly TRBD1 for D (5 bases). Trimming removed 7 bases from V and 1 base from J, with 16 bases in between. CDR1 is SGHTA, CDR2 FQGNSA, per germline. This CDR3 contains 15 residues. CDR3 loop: CASTPRWDSNTEAFF. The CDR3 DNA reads TGTGCCAGCACCCCTAGATGGGACTCGAACACTGAAGCTTTCTTT.

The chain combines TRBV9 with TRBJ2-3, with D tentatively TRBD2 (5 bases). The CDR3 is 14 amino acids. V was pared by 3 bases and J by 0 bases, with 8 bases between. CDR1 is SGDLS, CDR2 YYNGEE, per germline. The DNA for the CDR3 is TGTGCCAGCAGCGCCGAGGGTAGCACAGATACGCAGTATTTT. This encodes CASSAEGSTDTQYF.

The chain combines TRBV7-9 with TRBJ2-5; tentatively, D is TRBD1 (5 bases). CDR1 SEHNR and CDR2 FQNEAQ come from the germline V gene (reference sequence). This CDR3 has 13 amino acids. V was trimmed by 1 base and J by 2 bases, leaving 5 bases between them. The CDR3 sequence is CASSLGQQETQYF. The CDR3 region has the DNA TGTGCCAGCAGCTTAGGACAGCAAGAGACCCAGTACTTC.

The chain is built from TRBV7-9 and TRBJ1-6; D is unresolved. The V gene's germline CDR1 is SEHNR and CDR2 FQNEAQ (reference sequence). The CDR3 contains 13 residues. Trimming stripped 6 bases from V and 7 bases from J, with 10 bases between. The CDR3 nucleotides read TGTGCCAGCAGTCGGTCGTCCAATTCACCCCTCCACTTT. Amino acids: CASSRSSNSPLHF.

The CDR3 spells CASSVQANTGELFF. The CDR3, as DNA: TGTGCCAGCAGTGTCCAGGCTAACACCGGGGAGCTGTTTTTT. The rearrangement uses TRBV6-4 and TRBJ2-2; no reliable D call. The CDR3 runs 14 residues. V dropped 4 bases and J dropped 2 bases, with 8 bases sitting between them. Germline loops: CDR1 MRHNA, CDR2 SNTAGT.

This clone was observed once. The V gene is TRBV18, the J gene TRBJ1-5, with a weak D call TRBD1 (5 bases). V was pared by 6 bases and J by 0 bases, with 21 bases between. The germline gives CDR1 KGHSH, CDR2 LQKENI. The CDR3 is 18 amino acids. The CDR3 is CASSLWPQESYSNQPQHF. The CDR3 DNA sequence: TGTGCCAGCTCCCTCTGGCCACAGGAGTCGTATAGCAATCAGCCCCAGCATTTT.

The CDR3 bases are TGTGCCAGTAGTATACGGCTAGCGGGAGGGTACGAGCAGTACTTC. As protein: CASSIRLAGGYEQYF. The chain couples TRBV19 to TRBJ2-7; 12 bases map to TRBD2. Germline values: CDR1 LNHDA, CDR2 SQIVND (reference sequence). This CDR3 contains 15 residues. The J segment lost 4 bases and the V segment lost 2 bases, leaving 3 bases of the junction unmatched.

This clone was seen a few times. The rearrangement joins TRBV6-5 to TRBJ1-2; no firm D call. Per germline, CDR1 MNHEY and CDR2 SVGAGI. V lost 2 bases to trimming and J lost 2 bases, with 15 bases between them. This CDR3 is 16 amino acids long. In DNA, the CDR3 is TGTGCCAGCAGTTACCCCCTGGACGGAGGAAACTATGGCTACACCTTC. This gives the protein CASSYPLDGGNYGYTF.

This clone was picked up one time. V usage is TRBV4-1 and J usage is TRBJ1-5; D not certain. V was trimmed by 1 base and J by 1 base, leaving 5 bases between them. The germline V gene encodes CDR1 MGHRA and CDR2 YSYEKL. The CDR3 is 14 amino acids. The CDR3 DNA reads TGCGCCAGCAGCCAAGGACGGAGCAATCAGCCCCAGCATTTT. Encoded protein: CASSQGRSNQPQHF.

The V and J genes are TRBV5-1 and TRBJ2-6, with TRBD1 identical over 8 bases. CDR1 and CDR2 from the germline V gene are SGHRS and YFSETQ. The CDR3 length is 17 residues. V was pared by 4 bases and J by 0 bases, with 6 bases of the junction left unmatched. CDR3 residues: CASSGGGQGSGANVLTF. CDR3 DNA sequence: TGCGCCAGCAGCGGGGGAGGACAGGGCTCTGGGGCCAACGTCCTGACTTTC.

Here the CDR3 DNA reads TGTGCCAGCACCACTACCGGGAATAGGGAGACCCAGTACTTC. It is translated as CASTTTGNRETQYF. J is TRBJ2-5 and V is TRBV27, with TRBD2 as a possible D gene (5 bases). CDR1 is MNHEY, CDR2 SMNVEV, per germline (reference sequence). V was cut by 7 bases and J by 5 bases, with 17 bases left in between. The CDR3 has 14 amino acids.

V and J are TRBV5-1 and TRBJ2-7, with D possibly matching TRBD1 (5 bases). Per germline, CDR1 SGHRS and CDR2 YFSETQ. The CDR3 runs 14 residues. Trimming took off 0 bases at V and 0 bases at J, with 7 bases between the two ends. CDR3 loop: CASSLEGISYEQYF. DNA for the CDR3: TGCGCCAGCAGCTTGGAGGGGATCTCCTACGAGCAGTACTTC.

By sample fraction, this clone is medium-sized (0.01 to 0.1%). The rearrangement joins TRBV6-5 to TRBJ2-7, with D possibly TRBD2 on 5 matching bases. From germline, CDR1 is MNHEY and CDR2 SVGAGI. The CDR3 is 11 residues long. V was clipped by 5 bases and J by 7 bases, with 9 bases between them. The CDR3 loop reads CASSTRGEQYF. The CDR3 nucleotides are TGTGCCAGCAGTACTCGGGGAGAGCAGTACTTC.

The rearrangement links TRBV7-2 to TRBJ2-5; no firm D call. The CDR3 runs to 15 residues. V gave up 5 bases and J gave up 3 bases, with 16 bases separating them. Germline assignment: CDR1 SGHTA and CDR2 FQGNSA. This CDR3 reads CASSPDWFHKETQYF. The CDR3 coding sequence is TGTGCCAGCAGCCCCGACTGGTTCCACAAAGAGACCCAGTACTTC.

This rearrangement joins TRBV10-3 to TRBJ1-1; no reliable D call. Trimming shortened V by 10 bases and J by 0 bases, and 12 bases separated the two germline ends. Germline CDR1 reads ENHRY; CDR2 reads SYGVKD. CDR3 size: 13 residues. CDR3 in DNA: TGTGCCACCAAGGCAGTTATGAACACTGAAGCTTTCTTT. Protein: CATKAVMNTEAFF.